This T cell receptor (beta chain) derives from a study of blood T cells in healthy people across ages. Study findings and constraints: It was held that the diversity estimates obtained from one million T cells were underestimates.

There are a few counts of this clonotype. No antigen is known for it. Deletions cut 6 bases from V and 3 bases from J, with 3 bases between. CDR3 length: 11 residues. The germline V gene encodes CDR1 MNHNS and CDR2 SASEGT. Through a sample-barcoded 5' primer and a J-beta primer mix, a second PCR was run for about 6 to 12 cycles. TCRdb redid the calling of the 5' RACE reads with MiXCR, one entry per CDR3 protein. The data contain approximately 1,000,000 distinct CDR3 sequences, less than 45% of them singletons. The genes are TRBV6-1 and TRBJ1-5; D not certain. The specimen was blood. The TCR sequence derives from a man aged 18-30 years in good health. The CDR3 protein is CASRDNQPQHF. The CDR3 coding sequence is TGTGCCAGCAGGGACAATCAGCCCCAGCATTTT.